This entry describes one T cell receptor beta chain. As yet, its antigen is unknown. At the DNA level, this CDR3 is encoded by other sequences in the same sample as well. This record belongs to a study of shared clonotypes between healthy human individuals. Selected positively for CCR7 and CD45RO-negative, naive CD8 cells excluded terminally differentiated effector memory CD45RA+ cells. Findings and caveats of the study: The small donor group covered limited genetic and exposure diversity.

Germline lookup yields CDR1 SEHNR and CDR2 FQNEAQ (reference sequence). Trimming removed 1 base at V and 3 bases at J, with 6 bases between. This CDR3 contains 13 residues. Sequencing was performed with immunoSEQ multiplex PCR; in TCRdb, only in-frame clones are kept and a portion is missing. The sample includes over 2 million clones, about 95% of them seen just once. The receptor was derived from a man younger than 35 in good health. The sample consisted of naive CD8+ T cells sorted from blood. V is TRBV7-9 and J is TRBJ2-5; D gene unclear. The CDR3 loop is CASSLVREETQYF. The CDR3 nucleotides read TGTGCCAGCAGCTTAGTTAGGGAAGAGACCCAGTACTTC.